The 32 T cell receptor beta chains reported below all come from one sample, sequenced in a study of radiotherapy plus CTLA-4 blockade in lung cancer. Generated by immunoSEQ multiplex PCR, the TCRdb table keeps only in-frame clones and is missing some. The sample has about 84,000 clones, approximately 75% seen once; the top ten hold about 14%. Sequences were derived from peripheral blood, sampled from a patient treated with radiotherapy plus ipilimumab. The source is a human donor with non-small cell lung cancer that progressed on radiotherapy plus ipilimumab.

This clone was seen at least ten times. The rearrangement uses TRBV6-1 and TRBJ1-1, with 8 bases lining up with TRBD1. CDR1 is MNHNS, CDR2 SASEGT, per germline. CDR3 length: 12 residues. The trim removed 7 bases at V and 3 bases at J, leaving 1 base unmatched. CDR3 protein: CASNRGDTEAFF. CDR3 nucleotide sequence: TGTGCCAGCAACAGGGGGGACACTGAAGCTTTCTTT.

This CDR3 is CASSLSSGTSGYTGELFF. CDR3 nucleotides: TGTGCCAGCAGCTTGAGCTCCGGGACTAGCGGTTACACCGGGGAGCTGTTTTTT. The chain carries TRBV7-2 and TRBJ2-2; 11 bases match TRBD2. Germline CDR1 reads SGHTA; CDR2 reads FQGNSA. The CDR3 runs to 18 residues. The junction had 9 bases not matched to a gene; V was cut back by 3 bases and J by 3 bases. The variable domain in full, completed from reference TRBV7-2 and TRBJ2-2, reads GAGVSQSPSNKVTEKGKDVELRCDPISGHTALYWYRQSLGQGLEFLIYFQGNSAPDKSGLPSDRFSAERTGGSVSTLTIQRTQQEDSAVYLCASSLSSGTSGYTGELFFGEGSRLTVL.

Details on this clone: Other DNA sequences in the same sample also yield this CDR3. The J gene is TRBJ2-1, the V gene TRBV27; D call uncertain. The CDR3 is made up of 13 amino acids. Germline CDR1 and CDR2: MNHEY and SMNVEV (reference sequence). Trimming shortened V by 6 bases and J by 0 bases, and 6 bases separated the two germline ends. CDR3 residues: CASSLSSYNEQFF. CDR3 in DNA: TGTGCCAGCAGCCTTAGCTCCTACAATGAGCAGTTCTTC.

The genes are TRBV6-5 and TRBJ1-1, with a possible D match to TRBD1 (5 bases). The CDR3 has 13 residues. V lost 7 bases to trimming and J lost 4 bases, with 13 bases between them. CDR1 and CDR2 from the germline V gene are MNHEY and SVGAGI. The CDR3 DNA reads as TGTGCCAGCACCCGTGGGGCACTCACTGAAGCTTTCTTT. As protein: CASTRGALTEAFF.

This clone was observed once. The chain combines TRBV9 with TRBJ1-2; 8 bases align to TRBD1. This CDR3 spans 14 amino acids. Trimming took 4 bases from V and 4 from J; bases not matched to a gene: 6. Germline V gives CDR1 SGDLS, CDR2 YYNGEE. Written as DNA, the CDR3 is TGTGCCAGCAGCCCGGGACAGGACGTCTATGGCTACACCTTC. It codes for CASSPGQDVYGYTF.

This chain connects TRBV5-4 to TRBJ2-1; 9 bases match TRBD1. Germline values: CDR1 SGHNT, CDR2 YYREEE (reference sequence). V was pared by 0 bases and J by 7 bases, with 5 bases of the junction left unmatched. The CDR3 length is 15 residues. CDR3 nucleotides: TGTGCCAGCAGCTTGGTAACAGGGGGCCGTAATGAGCAGTTCTTC. Its translation: CASSLVTGGRNEQFF.

V usage is TRBV7-6 and J usage is TRBJ1-2; D might be TRBD1 (5 bases). The ends were cut back, 6 bases at V and 2 bases at J, with 13 bases in the middle. The CDR3 sequence is 14 residues long. Germline CDR1 reads SGHVS; CDR2 reads FNYEAQ. CDR3 protein: CASSPRGGNYGYTF. The CDR3 DNA is TGTGCCAGCAGTCCCCGGGGGGGAAACTATGGCTACACCTTC.

This chain uses TRBV28 with TRBJ2-7; 7 nucleotides match TRBD1. The germline V gene encodes CDR1 MDHEN and CDR2 SYDVKM. The CDR3 length is 17 residues. With 3 bases clipped from V and 4 bases from J, the junction kept 15 bases outside the gene matches. CDR3 in amino acids: CASSFSYSGTVTYEQYF. CDR3 bases: TGTGCCAGCAGTTTCTCCTATTCCGGGACAGTGACGTACGAGCAGTACTTC. Variable domain in full (rest from reference TRBV28 and TRBJ2-7): DVKVTQSSRYLVKRTGEKVFLECVQDMDHENMFWYRQDPGLGLRLIYFSYDVKMKEKGDIPEGYSVSREKKERFSLILESASTNQTSMYLCASSFSYSGTVTYEQYFGPGTRLTVT.

The rearrangement links TRBV28 to TRBJ1-1; perhaps TRBD1 as D (5 bases). The CDR3 spans 13 residues. CDR1 and CDR2 from the germline V gene are MDHEN and SYDVKM. The germline V and J ends were trimmed by 3 bases and 4 bases, with 9 bases remaining between them. The CDR3 sequence: CASSFRGGTEAFF. The CDR3 region has the DNA TGTGCCAGCAGTTTCCGGGGCGGCACTGAAGCTTTCTTT.

This clone showed up just a few times. A far larger clone is off by one base, so a read error is likely. Here the CDR3 DNA reads TGTGCCAGCAGTTTAACCCTGCAGGAAAGGGAGGCGCAGTACTTC. This codes for CASSLTLQEREAQYF. This chain joins TRBV28 and TRBJ2-7; D possibly corresponds to TRBD2 (6 bases). CDR3 length: 15 residues. Per germline, CDR1 MDHEN and CDR2 SYDVKM. With 2 bases removed from V and 9 bases from J, the gap between germline ends came to 20 bases. The full variable domain, completed using reference TRBV28 and TRBJ2-7, is DVKVTQSSRYLVKRTGEKVFLECVQDMDHENMFWYRQDPGLGLRLIYFSYDVKMKEKGDIPEGYSVSREKKERFSLILESASTNQTSMYLCASSLTLQEREAQYFGPGTRLTVT.

This clone appeared a few times. This chain uses TRBV7-8 with TRBJ1-2, with D possibly TRBD1 on 6 matching bases. The CDR3 length is 13 residues. Between the trimmed V and J ends, which lost 0 bases and 4 bases, there was a span of 6 bases. Germline CDR1 and CDR2: SGHVS and FQNEAQ. This CDR3 is CASSLATGYGYTF. As DNA, the CDR3 is TGTGCCAGCAGCTTAGCGACAGGCTATGGCTACACCTTC.

The genes are TRBV6-5 and TRBJ2-1; 8 bases map to TRBD2. J gave up 1 base and V 2 bases, and 1 base lay outside the gene matches. The length of the CDR3 is 15 residues. Looked up from germline, CDR1 is MNHEY and CDR2 is SVGAGI. CDR3 residues: CASSYIAGSYNEQFF. CDR3 nucleotide sequence: TGTGCCAGCAGTTACATAGCGGGGTCCTACAATGAGCAGTTCTTC.

This sequence joins TRBV2 and TRBJ1-1; 9 bases align to TRBD1. The germline V gene encodes CDR1 SNHLY and CDR2 FYNNEI. The V and J ends lost 6 bases and 0 bases, in that order; junction bases with no gene match: 5. The CDR3 is 15 residues long. CDR3 region: CASSQQGAVNTEAFF. CDR3 DNA sequence: TGTGCCAGCAGCCAACAGGGGGCCGTGAACACTGAAGCTTTCTTT.

The chain has TRBV5-4 and TRBJ2-5, with D possibly matching TRBD2 (5 bases). The CDR3 consists of 15 residues. Trimming took off 4 bases at V and 0 bases at J, with 13 bases between the two ends. In germline, CDR1 is SGHNT, CDR2 YYREEE (reference sequence). This chain's CDR3 is CASSLPGGNQETQYF. CDR3 bases: TGTGCCAGCAGCCTGCCAGGAGGCAACCAAGAGACCCAGTACTTC.

V and J are TRBV7-8 and TRBJ1-2; D is ambiguous. The CDR3 has 17 amino acids. The germline gives CDR1 SGHVS, CDR2 FQNEAQ. V was trimmed by 4 bases and J by 6 bases, leaving 24 bases between them. In DNA form, the CDR3 reads TGTGCCAGCAGCTCTCTCTCAAGCGGGGTTGCGGAGCATGGCTACACCTTC. It codes for CASSSLSSGVAEHGYTF.

The chain is built from TRBV27 and TRBJ2-7; weak D call: TRBD2 (5 bases). From germline, CDR1 is MNHEY and CDR2 SMNVEV (reference sequence). Trimming removed 4 bases from V and 5 bases from J, with 15 bases in between. The length of the CDR3 is 14 residues. The CDR3 DNA is TGTGCCAGCAGTTCCTGGGGAGTGGGAGACGAGCAGTACTTC. Protein sequence: CASSSWGVGDEQYF.

The J gene is TRBJ1-4, the V gene TRBV13; 10 nucleotides align to TRBD1. There are 18 residues in the CDR3. From germline, CDR1 is PRHDT and CDR2 FYEKMQ (reference sequence). V lost 2 bases, J lost 8 bases, and 14 bases stayed unmatched. Here the CDR3 DNA reads TGTGCCAGCAGCTTACCTCCGGGACAGGGGAGTCTGACGGAAAAACTGTTTTTT. Its translation is CASSLPPGQGSLTEKLFF.

In this sample, this clone turned up a few times. The chain employs TRBV6-5 and TRBJ1-1, with a tentative D call TRBD1 (6 bases). From germline, CDR1 is MNHEY and CDR2 SVGAGI. There are 15 residues in the CDR3. V was shortened by 7 bases and J by 7 bases, with 22 bases between the two germline ends. CDR3 coding DNA: TGTGCCAGCACCTCCAGGGAGAGGGGCAGGGGTGAAGCTTTCTTT. As protein: CASTSRERGRGEAFF.

The count of this clone is one. The chain uses TRBV16 and TRBJ2-7, with D possibly TRBD2 on 5 matching bases. Per the germline V gene, CDR1 is KGHSY and CDR2 is FQNENV. The germline V and J ends were trimmed by 0 bases and 3 bases, with 12 bases remaining between them. The CDR3 length is 15 residues. CDR3 DNA sequence: TGTGCCAGCAGCCAATCTTTCGGGGTACACTACGAGCAGTACTTC. This encodes CASSQSFGVHYEQYF.

This clone was counted a few times. The chain uses TRBV7-9 and TRBJ2-3, with TRBD2 matching 8 bases. Germline V gene sequence: CDR1 SEHNR, CDR2 FQNEAQ (reference sequence). This CDR3 has 16 residues. Germline trimming cut 5 bases from V and 6 bases from J; bases unmatched to any gene: 13. CDR3 loop: CASSPPLAGGYDTQYF. CDR3 nucleotides: TGTGCCAGCAGCCCGCCGCTGGCGGGAGGTTACGATACGCAGTATTTT.

DNA for the CDR3: TGTGCCAGCAGTTGCCGCAGACTAGCGGGGTTCGTACCGAACACCGGGGAGCTGTTTTTT. Translating gives CASSCRRLAGFVPNTGELFF. The rearrangement uses TRBV6-9 and TRBJ2-2; 11 bases agree with TRBD2. The length of the CDR3 is 20 residues. V was pared by 4 bases and J by 0 bases, with 13 bases of the junction left unmatched. Germline CDR1 reads MNHGY; CDR2 reads SVAAGI.

This clone was detected only a few times. The V and J genes are TRBV2 and TRBJ2-7; D call uncertain. Trimming took off 3 bases at V and 5 bases at J, with 5 bases between the two ends. Germline assignment: CDR1 SNHLY and CDR2 FYNNEI. There are 11 residues in the CDR3. The CDR3 DNA follows: TGTGCCAGCAGTGAGGCAAACGAGCAGTACTTC. Protein sequence: CASSEANEQYF.

The chain combines TRBV4-1 with TRBJ1-1; D remains unclear. Trimming took 1 base from V and 7 from J, leaving 13 bases between them. From germline, CDR1 is MGHRA and CDR2 YSYEKL. CDR3 length: 14 amino acids. The CDR3 nucleotides read TGCGCCAGCAGCCAAGTATCCGGGCTCAGTGAAGCTTTCTTT. It yields the protein CASSQVSGLSEAFF.

This clone was detected a few times. The J gene is TRBJ1-1, the V gene TRBV6-5, with D possibly being TRBD1 (6 bases). Looked up from germline, CDR1 is MNHEY and CDR2 is SVGAGI. V lost 1 base and J lost 0, with 6 bases in between. This CDR3 comprises 14 residues. Here the CDR3 reads CASSYWDMNTEAFF. The CDR3 bases are TGTGCCAGCAGTTACTGGGACATGAACACTGAAGCTTTCTTT.

This clone has a handful of counts. This chain links TRBV5-4 with TRBJ2-7; maybe TRBD1 (7 bases). Trimming left V 4 bases short and J 4 bases short, with 15 bases between. The CDR3 extends over 14 amino acids. Germline-derived CDR1 and CDR2 are SGHNT and YYREEE (reference sequence). The CDR3 sequence: CASSPRQGLYEQYF. CDR3 bases: TGTGCCAGCAGCCCACGACAGGGACTTTACGAGCAGTACTTC.

V gene TRBV19 combines with J gene TRBJ1-5, with a tentative D call TRBD1 (6 bases). The CDR3 runs to 15 residues. Trimming removed 0 bases at V and 2 bases at J, with 8 bases between. Germline values: CDR1 LNHDA, CDR2 SQIVND (reference sequence). As DNA, the CDR3 is TGTGCCAGTAGTATAGAGGGACATCGCAATCAGCCCCAGCATTTT. Translating it yields CASSIEGHRNQPQHF.

V is TRBV4-1 and J is TRBJ2-2; 13 bases are a match to TRBD2. The germline V gene encodes CDR1 MGHRA and CDR2 YSYEKL. V was clipped by 3 bases and J by 8 bases; unmatched bases: 6. This CDR3 contains 16 residues. CDR3: CASSQGLAGTRGELFF. For the CDR3, the DNA is TGCGCCAGCAGCCAGGGACTAGCGGGGACGAGAGGGGAGCTGTTTTTT.

The rearrangement uses TRBV7-2 and TRBJ2-5; D is undetermined. This CDR3 spans 13 amino acids. Trimming removed 3 bases at V and 5 bases at J, with 10 bases between. Germline V gene lookup returns CDR1 SGHTA and CDR2 FQGNSA. DNA of the CDR3: TGTGCCAGCAGCTTTGACCCTCGGGAGACCCAGTACTTC. It yields the protein CASSFDPRETQYF.

This clone occurred once. This sequence joins TRBV5-4 and TRBJ2-7; no reliable D call. This CDR3 has 13 residues. V was trimmed by 0 bases and J by 2 bases, leaving 6 bases between them. Germline assignment: CDR1 SGHNT and CDR2 YYREEE (reference sequence). CDR3 sequence (DNA): TGTGCCAGCAGCTTGGAACAGACCTACGAGCAGTACTTC. This encodes CASSLEQTYEQYF.

V is TRBV7-9 and J is TRBJ2-1, with TRBD2 matching over 9 bases. With V trimmed by 9 bases and J by 7 bases, 4 bases remained unmatched. The V gene's germline CDR1 is SEHNR and CDR2 FQNEAQ (reference sequence). This CDR3 has 12 amino acids. For the CDR3, the DNA is TGTGCCAGTACTAGCGGGCCTAATGAGCAGTTCTTC. Translating gives CASTSGPNEQFF.

This clone was counted between two and nine times. The chain carries TRBV19 and TRBJ1-2; D unresolved. The V and J ends lost 5 bases and 8 bases respectively, with 12 bases between them. Germline CDR1 LNHDA, CDR2 SQIVND (reference sequence). The CDR3 is 12 amino acids. CDR3 sequence: CASSEDVRGYTF. DNA of the CDR3: TGTGCCAGTAGTGAGGACGTAAGAGGCTACACCTTC.

This chain links TRBV25-1 with TRBJ1-1; 8 bases map to TRBD1. There are 13 residues in the CDR3. The germline V gene encodes CDR1 MGHDK and CDR2 SYGVNS. J lost 7 bases, V lost 6 bases, and 7 bases had no gene match. Written as DNA, the CDR3 is TGTGCCAGCAGGGGGACAGGCCCCTTTGAAGCTTTCTTT. It translates to CASRGTGPFEAFF.